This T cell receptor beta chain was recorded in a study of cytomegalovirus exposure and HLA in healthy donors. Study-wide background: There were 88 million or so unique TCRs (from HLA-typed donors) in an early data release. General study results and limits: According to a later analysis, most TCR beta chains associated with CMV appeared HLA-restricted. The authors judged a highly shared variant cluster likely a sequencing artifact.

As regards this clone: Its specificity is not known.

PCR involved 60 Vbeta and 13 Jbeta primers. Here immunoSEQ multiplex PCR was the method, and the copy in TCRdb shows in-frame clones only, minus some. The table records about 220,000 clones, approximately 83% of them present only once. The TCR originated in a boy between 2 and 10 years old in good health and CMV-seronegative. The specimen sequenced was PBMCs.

The CDR3 nucleotides are TGTGCCAGCTCACTATTCGACAGGGGTCTTAACTATGGCTACACCTTC. Protein: CASSLFDRGLNYGYTF. The genes are TRBV18 and TRBJ1-2, with 8 nucleotides matching TRBD1. V shed 4 bases, J shed 1 base, and the junction held 8 bases outside the gene matches. CDR1 is KGHSH and CDR2 is LQKENI in the germline V gene. The CDR3 length is 16 residues.